The sequence of this T cell receptor beta chain was determined in a study of CD8 T cells in Susac syndrome. Peripheral blood CD8+ and CD4+ T cells were profiled by TCR beta sequencing. Purification of the CD8+ and CD4+ T cells relied on negative isolation, and TEMRA cells underwent FACS enrichment. The V and J ends lost 2 bases and 4 bases respectively, with 9 bases between them. Germline V CDR1 and CDR2: GTSNPN, SVGIG (reference sequence). The CDR3 runs 13 residues. When the RNA was reverse transcribed, random hexamers were used with an input of roughly 0.45 to 1 ug. One entry per CDR3 protein results from TCRdb running MiXCR on the immunoSEQ multiplex PCR reads. The sample includes some 90,000 distinct CDR3 sequences, 90% to 95% of them seen just once.

Specimen: CD8+ T cells from PBMCs. The chain uses TRBV30 and TRBJ2-1; D is perhaps TRBD1 or TRBD2 (5 bases each). The TCR originated in a human donor in good health. CDR3 DNA sequence: TGTGCCTGGAGTTGGGGACCTTACAATGAGCAGTTCTTC. Its translation is CAWSWGPYNEQFF.